The 24 T cell receptor beta chains reported below all come from one sample, sequenced in a study of low-dose radiotherapy and immunotherapy resistance in tumors (dated 2022 in TCRdb). Instrument used: Illumina HiSeq 2500. Superscript III and a set of TRAV- and TRBV-specific primers were used to synthesize first-strand cDNA, so that both TCRalpha and TCRbeta chains were covered. A roughly 21-cycle PCR with Phusion amplified the TCRs, pairing a constant-region primer with the adapter that was attached to the V primers. In TCRdb, the public reads were trimmed at Q25 with fastp and aligned with MiXCR, with productive beta chains retained. Duplicate CDR3 protein sequences are folded into a single record with the most common DNA and genes. In all, the sample holds 59,000 or so distinct CDR3 sequences, and 26% of those were seen once. Together, the top ten hold about 6.6% of the sample. The time point label corresponds to: before trial treatment.

Sequencing used PBMCs, obtained before treatment. The source is a male donor with rectosigmoid adenocarcinoma.

This clonotype appeared many times. J is TRBJ1-1 and V is TRBV5-4, with 12 bases aligning to TRBD1. The CDR3 length is 17 residues. Germline CDR1 and CDR2: SGHNT and YYREEE (reference sequence). V shed 3 bases and J 4 bases; nucleotides not matched to a gene: 10. CDR3 sequence: CASSYRDRGREATEAFF. The CDR3 DNA reads as TGTGCCAGCAGCTACCGGGACAGGGGGCGCGAGGCCACTGAAGCTTTCTTT.

As regards this clonotype: It differs at one base from a far larger clone, so likely a read error. The chain combines TRBV27 with TRBJ2-1; 7 nucleotides align to TRBD2. V lost 7 bases, J lost 0 bases, and 6 bases stayed unmatched. The germline V gene has CDR1 MNHEY and CDR2 SMNVEV (reference sequence). This CDR3 spans 15 amino acids. The CDR3 nucleotides read TGTGCCAGCAACGTAGCGGGCGGCTCCTACAATGAGCAGTTCTTC. Amino acids: CASNVAGGSYNEQFF.

In nucleotides, the CDR3 is TGTGCCAGCAGCCGCCCTTTAGGGGAGCAGTTCTTC. Its translation is CASSRPLGEQFF. The chain is built from TRBV25-1 and TRBJ2-1, with D uncertain. CDR1 is MGHDK, CDR2 SYGVNS, per germline. V lost 6 bases and J lost 10, with 13 bases in between. The CDR3 loop spans 12 amino acids.

There are many counts of this clonotype. The chain recombines TRBV20-1 with TRBJ2-1, with 8 bases fitting TRBD2. V lost 3 bases to trimming and J lost 7 bases; unmatched junction nucleotides: 11. The CDR3 consists of 15 residues. Germline V gives CDR1 DFQATT, CDR2 SNEGSKA (reference sequence). The CDR3 DNA is TGCAGTGCTAGGGTGAAGCGGGAGTTTTTTAATGAGCAGTTCTTC. This translates into CSARVKREFFNEQFF.

This clonotype has a count of ten or more. The chain uses TRBV7-2 and TRBJ2-5, with 8 bases matching TRBD1. CDR3 length equals 14 residues. Looked up from germline, CDR1 is SGHTA and CDR2 is FQGNSA. V dropped 5 bases and J dropped 4; count of bases not matched to a gene: 6. The DNA for the CDR3 is TGTGCCAGCAGCCGGGACAGGTCAAGAGAGACCCAGTACTTC. It is translated as CASSRDRSRETQYF.

This clonotype has at least ten counts. This rearrangement joins TRBV4-1 to TRBJ2-1, with D unresolved. This CDR3 is built from 17 residues. Germline V lookup: CDR1 MGHRA, CDR2 YSYEKL. The V and J ends lost 1 base and 0 bases respectively, with 13 bases between them. The CDR3 spells CASSQGHRKSSYNEQFF. CDR3 sequence (DNA): TGCGCCAGCAGCCAAGGTCACCGAAAAAGCTCCTACAATGAGCAGTTCTTC.

As to this clonotype: It differs at one base from a far larger clone, so likely a read error. The V call is TRBV28, the J call TRBJ2-2, with D maybe TRBD1 (8 bases). Germline CDR1 and CDR2: MDHEN and SYDVKM. CDR3 size: 15 residues. The CDR3 loop is CATGKQGGITGEPFF. In DNA form, the CDR3 reads TGTGCCACCGGAAAACAGGGGGGGATCACCGGGGAGCCGTTTTTT. Full variable domain (missing parts from reference TRBV28 and TRBJ2-2): DVKVTQSSRYLVKRTGEKVFLECVQDMDHENMFWYRQDPGLGLRLIYFSYDVKMKEKGDIPEGYSVSREKKERFSLILESASTNQTSMYLCATGKQGGITGEPFFGEGSRLTVL.

This clonotype has ten or more counts. The V gene is TRBV20-1, the J gene TRBJ2-7; 8 bases are a match to TRBD2. Germline V CDR1 and CDR2: DFQATT, SNEGSKA (reference sequence). The CDR3 is 14 amino acids. V trimming: 3 bases; J trimming: 7 bases; junction bases outside the gene matches: 11. The CDR3 DNA follows: TGCAGTGCTAGCCGGGCTAATAGCGGGACTGAGCAGTACTTC. This encodes CSASRANSGTEQYF.

This clonotype was counted at least ten times. The chain combines TRBV28 with TRBJ1-3; no definite D call. V was cut by 6 bases and J by 3 bases, with 18 bases left in between. Germline loops: CDR1 MDHEN, CDR2 SYDVKM. The CDR3 loop spans 16 amino acids. DNA for the CDR3: TGTGCCAGCAGGCCCGCGGGGTCGGAGGGTGGAAACACCATATATTTT. This encodes CASRPAGSEGGNTIYF.

In its sample, this clonotype was seen a few times. This rearrangement joins TRBV2 to TRBJ2-3; 12 bases map to TRBD1. V was pared by 2 bases and J by 1 base, with 1 base of the junction left unmatched. This CDR3 spans 16 amino acids. Germline V gives CDR1 SNHLY, CDR2 FYNNEI. The CDR3 coding sequence is TGTGCCAGCAGTGAACGGGACAGGGGGCGCACAGATACGCAGTATTTT. Amino acid sequence: CASSERDRGRTDTQYF. Drawing the rest from reference TRBV2 and TRBJ2-3, the complete variable domain is EPEVTQTPSHQVTQMGQEVILRCVPISNHLYFYWYRQILGQKVEFLVSFYNNEISEKSEIFDDQFSVERPDGSNFTLKIRSTKLEDSAMYFCASSERDRGRTDTQYFGPGTRLTVL.

Concerning this clonotype: With a far larger clone one base away, a read error is the likely cause. The CDR3 coding sequence is TGTGCCAGCTCCCCACCTAGCGGGAGAGGGTACGAGCAGTTCTTC. As protein: CASSPPSGRGYEQFF. The gene calls are TRBV18 and TRBJ2-1; 10 nucleotides match TRBD2. CDR1 KGHSH and CDR2 LQKENI come from the germline V gene. The CDR3 length is 15 residues.

The table lists this clonotype with many counts. The gene calls are TRBV5-1 and TRBJ2-3, with D uncertain. CDR1 and CDR2 (germline): SGHRS, YFSETQ. The CDR3 runs 15 residues. The germline V and J ends were trimmed by 0 bases and 1 base, with 9 bases remaining between them. CDR3 amino acids: CASSLDGTGTDTQYF. CDR3 in DNA: TGCGCCAGCAGCTTGGACGGTACCGGCACAGATACGCAGTATTTT.

This clonotype was counted ten times or more. The rearrangement joins TRBV6-6 to TRBJ2-2; D is uncertain. The germline V and J ends were trimmed by 5 bases and 6 bases, with 16 bases remaining between them. This CDR3 is built from 15 residues. From germline, CDR1 is MNHNY and CDR2 SVGAGI (reference sequence). DNA of the CDR3: TGTGCCAGCAGTCCGCAAAGACCCCCCCCCGGGGAGCTGTTTTTT. Protein product: CASSPQRPPPGELFF.

A word on this clonotype: It is likely a read error: a sequence one base away is far more abundant. The chain carries TRBV5-1 and TRBJ2-1; the D call may be TRBD1 or TRBD2 (6 bases each). The germline V gene has CDR1 SGHRS and CDR2 YFSETQ. V dropped 4 bases and J dropped 10 bases, with 18 bases sitting between them. The CDR3 spans 14 residues. The CDR3 reads CASSVDGGSYEQFF. CDR3 in DNA: TGCGCCAGCAGCGTGGACGGGGGCTCCTACGAGCAGTTCTTC.

This clonotype was seen at least ten times. The chain employs TRBV29-1 and TRBJ2-2; maybe TRBD1 (6 bases). This CDR3 comprises 12 residues. Per germline, CDR1 SQVTM and CDR2 ANQGSEA. V dropped 6 bases and J dropped 5 bases, with 10 bases sitting between them. CDR3 sequence reads: CSVVRGTGELFF. In DNA form, the CDR3 reads TGCAGCGTGGTCAGGGGTACCGGGGAGCTGTTTTTT.

This clonotype was recorded a few times. V gene TRBV4-1 combines with J gene TRBJ1-2, with D unresolved. This CDR3 comprises 12 residues. The germline V gene has CDR1 MGHRA and CDR2 YSYEKL. The V gene lost 3 bases and the J gene lost 2 bases, with 4 bases spanning the gap. CDR3 region: CASSHGNYGYTF. The CDR3, as DNA: TGCGCCAGCAGCCATGGGAACTATGGCTACACCTTC.

This clonotype was found many times. This chain connects TRBV7-9 to TRBJ1-6; no clear D. Germline loops: CDR1 SEHNR, CDR2 FQNEAQ (reference sequence). Trimming cost V 6 bases and J 6 bases, with 15 bases left between them. The CDR3 runs to 15 residues. The CDR3 protein is CASSLRDGSNSPLHF. CDR3 nucleotide sequence: TGTGCCAGCAGTTTACGAGACGGAAGTAATTCACCCCTCCACTTT.

This clonotype was counted many times. This sequence joins TRBV5-1 and TRBJ1-1; TRBD1 agrees at 10 bases. In germline, CDR1 is SGHRS, CDR2 YFSETQ. This CDR3 region has 18 residues. V gave up 0 bases and J gave up 2 bases; unmatched junction bases: 10. In DNA form, the CDR3 reads TGCGCCAGCAGCTTGGCCCTGACAGGGGGCGATTTCAACACTGAAGCTTTCTTT. Translated: CASSLALTGGDFNTEAFF.

This clonotype was recorded at least ten times. The chain recombines TRBV20-1 with TRBJ1-5, with TRBD1 matching over 8 bases. The CDR3 has 16 residues. V was clipped by 4 bases and J by 3 bases; unmatched bases: 11. CDR1 is DFQATT and CDR2 is SNEGSKA in the germline V gene (reference sequence). In DNA form, the CDR3 reads TGCAGTGCTACCCAGCCCACAGGGGGTAACAATCAGCCCCAGCATTTT. Translated, it gives CSATQPTGGNNQPQHF.

Many counts were recorded for this clonotype. The chain couples TRBV6-2 or TRBV6-3 to TRBJ1-4; TRBD1 matches 12 bases. This CDR3 has 17 residues. The ends lost 9 bases at V and 0 bases at J; junction bases unmatched: 8. Germline loops: CDR1 MNHEY, CDR2 SVGEGT. CDR3 sequence (DNA): TGTGCCAGTACCGGGACAGGGGGCTTAGCAACTAATGAAAAACTGTTTTTT. It specifies CASTGTGGLATNEKLFF.

The chain links TRBV12-3 or TRBV12-4 to TRBJ1-6, with 7 bases aligning to TRBD1. The junction had 8 bases not matched to a gene; V was cut back by 1 base and J by 8 bases. The CDR3 is 16 amino acids. This chain's CDR3 is CASSLGGTAIYSPLHF. As DNA, the CDR3 is TGTGCCAGCAGTTTAGGTGGGACAGCGATTTATTCACCCCTCCACTTT.

There are many counts of this clonotype. This chain uses TRBV7-9 with TRBJ1-6; no reliable D call. This CDR3 region has 14 residues. The germline CDR1 and CDR2 sequences are SEHNR and FQNEAQ (reference sequence). Trimming pared 5 bases from V and 3 bases from J, leaving 8 bases between. For the CDR3, the DNA is TGTGCCAGCAGCCTTAGTAACTATAATTCACCCCTCCACTTT. Translation: CASSLSNYNSPLHF.

This clonotype was observed at least ten times. The chain uses TRBV7-9 and TRBJ1-1, with 7 bases that match TRBD1. The CDR3 is 14 residues long. Germline CDR1 reads SEHNR; CDR2 reads FQNEAQ (reference sequence). V was pared by 5 bases and J by 6 bases, with 9 bases of the junction left unmatched. The CDR3 nucleotides are TGTGCCAGCAGCGGGGGGGTAGGGGGCGCTGAAGCTTTCTTT. Translation: CASSGGVGGAEAFF. Based on the CDR3 plus reference TRBV7-9 and TRBJ1-1, the full variable domain is DTGVSQNPRHKITKRGQNVTFRCDPISEHNRLYWYRQTLGQGPEFLTYFQNEAQLEKSRLLSDRFSAERPKGSFSTLEIQRTEQGDSAMYLCASSGGVGGAEAFFGQGTRLTVV.

J is TRBJ2-1 and V is TRBV7-2; 8 bases are a match to TRBD2. Germline lookup yields CDR1 SGHTA and CDR2 FQGNSA. The CDR3 runs to 15 residues. After removal of 3 bases from V and 7 bases from J, the junction contained 8 bases not matched to a gene. The DNA for the CDR3 is TGTGCCAGCAGCTTTAGCGGGGCCCTCAGAAATGAGCAGTTCTTC. Amino acid sequence: CASSFSGALRNEQFF. Full variable domain (outside the CDR3, taken from reference TRBV7-2 and TRBJ2-1): GAGVSQSPSNKVTEKGKDVELRCDPISGHTALYWYRQSLGQGLEFLIYFQGNSAPDKSGLPSDRFSAERTGGSVSTLTIQRTQQEDSAVYLCASSFSGALRNEQFFGPGTRLTVL.